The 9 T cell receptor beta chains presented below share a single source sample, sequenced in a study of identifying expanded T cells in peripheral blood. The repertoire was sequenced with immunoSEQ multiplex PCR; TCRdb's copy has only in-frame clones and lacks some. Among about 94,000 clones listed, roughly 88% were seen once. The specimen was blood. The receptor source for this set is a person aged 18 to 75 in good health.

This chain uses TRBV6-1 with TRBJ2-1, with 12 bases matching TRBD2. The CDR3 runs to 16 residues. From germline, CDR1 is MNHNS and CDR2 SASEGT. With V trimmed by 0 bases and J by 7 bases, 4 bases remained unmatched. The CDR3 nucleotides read TGTGCCAGCAGTGAAGCGCGGACTAGCGGGAAAAATGAGCAGTTCTTC. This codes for CASSEARTSGKNEQFF.

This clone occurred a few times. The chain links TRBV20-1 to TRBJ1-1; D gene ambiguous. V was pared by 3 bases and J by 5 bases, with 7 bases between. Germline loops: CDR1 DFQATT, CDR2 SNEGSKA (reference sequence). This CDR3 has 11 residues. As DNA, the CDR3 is TGCAGTGCTAGCTCTCGTACTGAAGCTTTCTTT. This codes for CSASSRTEAFF.

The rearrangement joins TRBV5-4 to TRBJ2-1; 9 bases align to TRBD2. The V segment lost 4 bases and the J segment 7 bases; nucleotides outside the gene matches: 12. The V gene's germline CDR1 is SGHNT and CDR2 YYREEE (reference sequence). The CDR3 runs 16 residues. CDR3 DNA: TGTGCCAGCAGCCTGGGCGGGACTAGCAAGGGGAATGAGCAGTTCTTC. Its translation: CASSLGGTSKGNEQFF.

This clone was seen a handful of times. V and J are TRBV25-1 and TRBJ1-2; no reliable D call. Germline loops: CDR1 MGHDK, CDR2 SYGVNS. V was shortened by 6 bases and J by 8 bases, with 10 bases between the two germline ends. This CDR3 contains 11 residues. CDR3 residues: CASRRDSGYTF. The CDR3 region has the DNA TGTGCCAGCAGGAGGGATAGCGGCTACACCTTC.

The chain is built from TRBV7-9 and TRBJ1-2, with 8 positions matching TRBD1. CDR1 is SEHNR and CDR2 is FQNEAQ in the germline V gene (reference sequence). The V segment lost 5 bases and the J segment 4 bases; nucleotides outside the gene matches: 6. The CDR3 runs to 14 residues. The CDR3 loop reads CASSASGGAYGYTF. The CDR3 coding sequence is TGTGCCAGCAGCGCCTCAGGGGGCGCCTATGGCTACACCTTC.

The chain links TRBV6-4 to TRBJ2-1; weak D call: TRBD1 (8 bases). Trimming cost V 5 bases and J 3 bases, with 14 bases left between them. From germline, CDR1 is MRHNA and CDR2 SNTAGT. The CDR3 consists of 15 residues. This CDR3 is CASSLQGGVYNEQFF. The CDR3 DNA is TGTGCCAGCAGTTTACAGGGGGGGGTCTACAATGAGCAGTTCTTC.

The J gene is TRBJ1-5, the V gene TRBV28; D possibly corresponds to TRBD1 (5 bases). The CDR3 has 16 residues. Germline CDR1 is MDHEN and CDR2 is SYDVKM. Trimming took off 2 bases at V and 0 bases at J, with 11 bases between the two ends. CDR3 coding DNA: TGTGCCAGCAGTTTAACCAGGGTCCTTAGCAATCAGCCCCAGCATTTT. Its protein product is CASSLTRVLSNQPQHF.

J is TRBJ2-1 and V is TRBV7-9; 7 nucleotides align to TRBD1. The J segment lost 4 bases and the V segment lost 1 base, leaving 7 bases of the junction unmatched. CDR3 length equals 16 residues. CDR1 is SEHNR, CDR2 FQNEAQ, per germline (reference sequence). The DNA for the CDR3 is TGTGCCAGCAGCTTAGTAGTGACAGGGTATTACAATGAGCAGTTCTTC. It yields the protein CASSLVVTGYYNEQFF. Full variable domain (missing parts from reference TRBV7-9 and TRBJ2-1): DTGVSQNPRHKITKRGQNVTFRCDPISEHNRLYWYRQTLGQGPEFLTYFQNEAQLEKSRLLSDRFSAERPKGSFSTLEIQRTEQGDSAMYLCASSLVVTGYYNEQFFGPGTRLTVL.

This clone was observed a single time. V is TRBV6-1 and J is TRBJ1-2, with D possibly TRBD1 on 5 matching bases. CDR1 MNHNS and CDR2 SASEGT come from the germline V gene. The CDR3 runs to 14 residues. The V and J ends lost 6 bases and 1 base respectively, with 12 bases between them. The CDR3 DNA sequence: TGTGCCAGCAGCCGGGACGGATATAACTATGGCTACACCTTC. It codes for CASSRDGYNYGYTF.